Listed below are T cell receptor beta chains from one sample, sequenced in a study of naive and memory T cell subsets. TCRdb re-analysed the UMI-ligation and nested PCR reads in MiXCR, keeping a single row per CDR3 protein. The sample lists around 130,000 distinct CDR3 sequences; over 30% were seen once. Sequencing was carried out using central memory CD4+ T cells from blood. These receptors were obtained from a human donor in good health. Each CDR3 is given without its conserved first and last residue. The D gene is left open where the match is weak. Clone size is shown for a subset of rows, as once, few, many or a class of expanded clone.

CDR3 protein,clone size,D gene,J gene,V gene
ASSGRGPLAKNIQY,NA,NA,TRBJ2-4,TRBV3-1
SAKNRGDNQPQH,few,TRBD1,TRBJ1-5,TRBV20-1
ASSATGTRVYT,NA,NA,TRBJ1-2,TRBV25-1
ASKGYSNQPQH,NA,NA,TRBJ1-5,TRBV6-2/TRBV6-3
AISQMNTEAF,few,NA,TRBJ1-1,TRBV10-3
ASSFYRVQSPLH,few,NA,TRBJ1-6,TRBV28
ASSVDGYNEQF,NA,NA,TRBJ2-1,TRBV2
SVERPGADTQY,NA,NA,TRBJ2-3,TRBV29-1
ASSSRDGMNTEAF,NA,NA,TRBJ1-1,TRBV7-9
SVELRTGEQF,few,NA,TRBJ2-1,TRBV29-1
AWSDFKDEQF,NA,NA,TRBJ2-1,TRBV30
ASSQGWEQY,NA,NA,TRBJ2-7,TRBV12-3/TRBV12-4
ASSYSPYNEQF,NA,NA,TRBJ2-1,TRBV6-2/TRBV6-3
ASSLGLAGGPQF,NA,TRBD2,TRBJ2-1,TRBV7-8
SAHRGLARSEQF,many,TRBD2,TRBJ2-1,TRBV20-1
SARGPGRSTDTQY,few,NA,TRBJ2-3,TRBV20-1
ASKRYGTVDNQPQH,NA,TRBD1,TRBJ1-5,TRBV2
ASSLGLRTNEQF,NA,NA,TRBJ2-1,TRBV7-2
ASSLGGKAGETQY,few,NA,TRBJ2-5,TRBV7-2
ASRWGNSYNEQF,few,NA,TRBJ2-1,TRBV5-1
AIKSGRAVETQY,NA,TRBD2,TRBJ2-5,TRBV10-3
SARGVSGTASYEQY,few,TRBD2,TRBJ2-7,TRBV20-1
ASSGAPTQQANTEAF,few,NA,TRBJ1-1,TRBV9
SARVASGLQETQY,NA,NA,TRBJ2-5,TRBV20-1
AISERWESSNEQF,few,NA,TRBJ2-1,TRBV10-3
ATKAGGHSYNEQF,NA,TRBD2,TRBJ2-1,TRBV15
ASSLIDSPYNEQF,NA,NA,TRBJ2-1,TRBV28
ASSIWGGGNNEQF,once,TRBD2,TRBJ2-1,TRBV7-3
ASKGTSDYNEQF,once,TRBD2,TRBJ2-1,TRBV6-2/TRBV6-3
ASGKRRSPTDTQY,NA,NA,TRBJ2-3,TRBV6-1
ASSLTGYEQY,NA,TRBD1,TRBJ2-7,TRBV11-2
ASSLQSEQF,NA,NA,TRBJ2-1,TRBV28
ASSQDWPGEETQY,NA,NA,TRBJ2-5,TRBV4-1
ASGMWRGSYNEQF,NA,TRBD2,TRBJ2-1,TRBV6-1
ASREGGSYNEQF,once,NA,TRBJ2-1,TRBV6-1
ASSASGQGNQPQH,few,TRBD1,TRBJ1-5,TRBV7-9
ATKDSLMNTEAF,NA,NA,TRBJ1-1,TRBV6-6
AGQDSLLNEQF,NA,NA,TRBJ2-1,TRBV28
ASSLYLEDEQY,once,NA,TRBJ2-7,TRBV12-3/TRBV12-4
ASSQVLVAGGPPYEQY,few,TRBD2,TRBJ2-7,TRBV4-1
ASSPGLAGVNEQF,few,TRBD2,TRBJ2-1,TRBV5-1
ASSGRRDEKLF,NA,NA,TRBJ1-4,TRBV6-2/TRBV6-3
ASSSRRGNSPLH,NA,NA,TRBJ1-6,TRBV3-1
ASSFGLAGAYNEQF,NA,TRBD2,TRBJ2-1,TRBV3-1
SARIGSQTQY,few,NA,TRBJ2-5,TRBV20-1
ASGERETQY,NA,NA,TRBJ2-5,TRBV7-9
SGGQFNQPQH,NA,TRBD1,TRBJ1-5,TRBV20-1
ASTEEVARSTDTQY,NA,NA,TRBJ2-3,TRBV7-2
ASRGTGSSPLH,NA,TRBD1,TRBJ1-6,TRBV6-2/TRBV6-3
ASSPRSSIGNTIY,NA,NA,TRBJ1-3,TRBV18
SASLSEETQY,NA,NA,TRBJ2-5,TRBV20-1
ASSLERSLGETQY,NA,NA,TRBJ2-5,TRBV7-2
ASSLRGGLAGVGAVEQY,few,TRBD2,TRBJ2-7,TRBV12-3/TRBV12-4
ASSQESGLAEQF,many,TRBD2,TRBJ2-1,TRBV4-3
SVSHRESTDTQY,NA,NA,TRBJ2-3,TRBV29-1
ASSEGTGGFYEQY,few,TRBD1,TRBJ2-7,TRBV6-1
ASSSQGPYEQY,few,NA,TRBJ2-7,TRBV6-6
AGGLAPNYEQY,few,TRBD2,TRBJ2-7,TRBV6-1